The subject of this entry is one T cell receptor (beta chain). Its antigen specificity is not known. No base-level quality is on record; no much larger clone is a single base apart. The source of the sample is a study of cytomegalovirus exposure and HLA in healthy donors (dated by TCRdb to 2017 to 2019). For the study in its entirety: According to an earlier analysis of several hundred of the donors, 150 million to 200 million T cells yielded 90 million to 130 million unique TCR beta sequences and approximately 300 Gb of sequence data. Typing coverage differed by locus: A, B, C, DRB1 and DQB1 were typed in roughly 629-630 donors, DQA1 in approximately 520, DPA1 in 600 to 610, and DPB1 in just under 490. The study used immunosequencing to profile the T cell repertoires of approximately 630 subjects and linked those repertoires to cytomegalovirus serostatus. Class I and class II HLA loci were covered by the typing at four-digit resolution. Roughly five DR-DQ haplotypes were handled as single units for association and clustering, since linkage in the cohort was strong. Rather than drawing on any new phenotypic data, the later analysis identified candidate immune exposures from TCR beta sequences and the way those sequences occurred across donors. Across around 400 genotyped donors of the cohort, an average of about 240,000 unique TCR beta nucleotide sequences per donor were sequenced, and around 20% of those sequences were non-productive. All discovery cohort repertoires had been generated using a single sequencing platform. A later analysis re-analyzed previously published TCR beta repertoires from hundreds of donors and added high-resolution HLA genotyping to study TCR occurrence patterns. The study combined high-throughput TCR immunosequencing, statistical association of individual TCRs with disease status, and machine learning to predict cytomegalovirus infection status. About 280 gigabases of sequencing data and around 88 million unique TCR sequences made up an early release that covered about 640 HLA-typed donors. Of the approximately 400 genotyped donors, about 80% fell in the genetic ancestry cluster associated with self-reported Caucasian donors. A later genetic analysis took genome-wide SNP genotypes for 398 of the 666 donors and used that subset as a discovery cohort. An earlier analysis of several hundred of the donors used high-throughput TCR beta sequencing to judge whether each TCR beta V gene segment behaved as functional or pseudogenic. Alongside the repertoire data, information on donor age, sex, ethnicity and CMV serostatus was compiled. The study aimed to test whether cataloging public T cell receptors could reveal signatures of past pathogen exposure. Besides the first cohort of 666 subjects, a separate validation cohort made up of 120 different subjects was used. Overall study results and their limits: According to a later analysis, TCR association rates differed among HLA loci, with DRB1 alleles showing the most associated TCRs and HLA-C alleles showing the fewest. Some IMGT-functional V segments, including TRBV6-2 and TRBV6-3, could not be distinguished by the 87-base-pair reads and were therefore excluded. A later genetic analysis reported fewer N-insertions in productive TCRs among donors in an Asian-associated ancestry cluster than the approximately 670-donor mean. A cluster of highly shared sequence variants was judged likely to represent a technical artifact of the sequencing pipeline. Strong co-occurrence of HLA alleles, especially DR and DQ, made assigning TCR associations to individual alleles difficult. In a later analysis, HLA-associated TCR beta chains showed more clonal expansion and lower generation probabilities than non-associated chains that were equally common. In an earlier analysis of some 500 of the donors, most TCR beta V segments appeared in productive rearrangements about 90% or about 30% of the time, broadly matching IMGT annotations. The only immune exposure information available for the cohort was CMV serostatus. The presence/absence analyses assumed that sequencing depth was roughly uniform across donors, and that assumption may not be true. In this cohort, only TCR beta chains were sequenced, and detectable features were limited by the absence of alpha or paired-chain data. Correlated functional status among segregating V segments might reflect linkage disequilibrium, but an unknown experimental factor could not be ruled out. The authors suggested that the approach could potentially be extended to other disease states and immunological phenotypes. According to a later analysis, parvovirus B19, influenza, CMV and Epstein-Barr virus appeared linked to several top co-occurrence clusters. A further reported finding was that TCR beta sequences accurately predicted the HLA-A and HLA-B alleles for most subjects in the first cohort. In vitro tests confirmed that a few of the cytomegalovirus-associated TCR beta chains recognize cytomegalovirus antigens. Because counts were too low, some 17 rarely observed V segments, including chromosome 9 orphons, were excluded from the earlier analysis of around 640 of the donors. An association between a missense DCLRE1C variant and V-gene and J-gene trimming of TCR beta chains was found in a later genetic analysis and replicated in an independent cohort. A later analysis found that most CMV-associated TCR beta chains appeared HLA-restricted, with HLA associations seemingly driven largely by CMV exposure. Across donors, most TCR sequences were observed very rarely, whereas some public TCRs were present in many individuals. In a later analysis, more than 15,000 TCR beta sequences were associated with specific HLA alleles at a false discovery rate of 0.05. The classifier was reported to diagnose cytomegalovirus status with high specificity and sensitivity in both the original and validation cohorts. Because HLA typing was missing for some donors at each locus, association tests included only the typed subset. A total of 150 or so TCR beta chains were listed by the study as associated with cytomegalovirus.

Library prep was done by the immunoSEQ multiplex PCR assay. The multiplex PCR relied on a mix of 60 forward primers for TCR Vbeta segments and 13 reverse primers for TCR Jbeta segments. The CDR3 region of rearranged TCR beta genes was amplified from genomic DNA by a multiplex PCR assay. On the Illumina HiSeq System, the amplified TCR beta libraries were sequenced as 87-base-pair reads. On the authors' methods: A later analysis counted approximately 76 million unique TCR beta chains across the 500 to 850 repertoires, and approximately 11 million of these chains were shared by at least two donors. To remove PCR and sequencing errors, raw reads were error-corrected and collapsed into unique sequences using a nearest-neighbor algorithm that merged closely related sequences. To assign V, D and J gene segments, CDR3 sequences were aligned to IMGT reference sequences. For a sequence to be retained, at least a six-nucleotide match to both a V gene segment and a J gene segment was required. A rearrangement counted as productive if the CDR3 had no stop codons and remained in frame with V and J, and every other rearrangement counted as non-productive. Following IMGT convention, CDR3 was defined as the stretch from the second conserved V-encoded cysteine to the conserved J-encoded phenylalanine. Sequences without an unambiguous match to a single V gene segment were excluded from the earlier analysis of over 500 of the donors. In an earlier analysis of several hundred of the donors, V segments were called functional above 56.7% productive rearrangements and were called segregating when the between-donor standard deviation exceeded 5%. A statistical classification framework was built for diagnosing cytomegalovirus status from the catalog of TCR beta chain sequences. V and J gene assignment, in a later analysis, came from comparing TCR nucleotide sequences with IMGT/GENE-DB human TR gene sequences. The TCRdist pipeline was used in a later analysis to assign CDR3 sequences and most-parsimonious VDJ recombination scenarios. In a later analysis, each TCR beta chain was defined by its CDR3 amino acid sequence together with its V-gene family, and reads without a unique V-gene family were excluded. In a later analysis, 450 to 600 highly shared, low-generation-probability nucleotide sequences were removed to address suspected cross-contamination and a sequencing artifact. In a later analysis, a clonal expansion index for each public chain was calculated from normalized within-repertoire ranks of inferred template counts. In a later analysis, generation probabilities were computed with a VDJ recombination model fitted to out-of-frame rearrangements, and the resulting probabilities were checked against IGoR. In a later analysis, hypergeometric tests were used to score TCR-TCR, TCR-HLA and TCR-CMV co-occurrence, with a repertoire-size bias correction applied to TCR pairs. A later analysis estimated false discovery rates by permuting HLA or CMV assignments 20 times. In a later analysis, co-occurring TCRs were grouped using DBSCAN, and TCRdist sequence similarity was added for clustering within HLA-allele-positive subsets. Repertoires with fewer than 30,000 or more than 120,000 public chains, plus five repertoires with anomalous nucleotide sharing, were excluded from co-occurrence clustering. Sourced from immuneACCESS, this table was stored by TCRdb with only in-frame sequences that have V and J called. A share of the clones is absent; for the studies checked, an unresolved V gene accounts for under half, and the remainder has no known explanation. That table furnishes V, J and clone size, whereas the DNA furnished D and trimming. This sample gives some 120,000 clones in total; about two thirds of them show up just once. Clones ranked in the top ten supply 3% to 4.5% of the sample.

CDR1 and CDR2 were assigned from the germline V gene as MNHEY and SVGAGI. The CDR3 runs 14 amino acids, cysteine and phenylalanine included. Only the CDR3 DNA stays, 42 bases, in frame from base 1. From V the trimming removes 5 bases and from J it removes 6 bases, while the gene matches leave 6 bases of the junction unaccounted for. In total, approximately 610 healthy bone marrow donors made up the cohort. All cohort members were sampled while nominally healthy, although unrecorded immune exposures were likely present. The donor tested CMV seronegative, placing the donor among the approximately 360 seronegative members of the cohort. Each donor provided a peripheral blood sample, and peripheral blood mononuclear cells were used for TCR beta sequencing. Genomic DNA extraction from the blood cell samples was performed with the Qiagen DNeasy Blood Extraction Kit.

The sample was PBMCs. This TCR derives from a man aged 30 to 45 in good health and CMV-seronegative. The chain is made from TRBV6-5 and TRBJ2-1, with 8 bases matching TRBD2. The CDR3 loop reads CASSDAREGNEQFF. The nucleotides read TGTGCCAGCAGTGACGCCCGGGAGGGCAATGAGCAGTTCTTC.